This T cell receptor (beta chain) emerged from a study of blood T cells in healthy people across ages. Whole-study findings and limits: With age, beta diversity per million T cells declined roughly linearly, significantly by about 37. The unknown donor CMV status may have confounded expanded clonotype changes. Long-lived donors had more naive CD4+ cells and higher diversity than aged donors.

With regard to this clonotype: What it binds is not known.

Primed by a sample-barcoded 5' primer and a J-beta primer mix, a second PCR proceeded for about 7 to 11 cycles. TCRdb re-called the 5' RACE reads with MiXCR, one entry per CDR3 protein. The sample contains fewer than 1,000,000 distinct CDR3 sequences, about half of which appear only once. The authors drew about 10 milliliters of peripheral blood from each donor. The TCR was taken from an older man in good health. Sequenced input: blood.

CDR3 nucleotides: TGTGCCAGCAGTTCGGGGACAGGGGGCCCATCCACCTACGAGCAGTACTTC. It is translated as CASSSGTGGPSTYEQYF. V gene TRBV12-3 or TRBV12-4 combines with J gene TRBJ2-7; 12 nucleotides agree with TRBD1. V dropped 4 bases and J dropped 2; count of bases not matched to a gene: 9. The CDR3 length is 17 residues.